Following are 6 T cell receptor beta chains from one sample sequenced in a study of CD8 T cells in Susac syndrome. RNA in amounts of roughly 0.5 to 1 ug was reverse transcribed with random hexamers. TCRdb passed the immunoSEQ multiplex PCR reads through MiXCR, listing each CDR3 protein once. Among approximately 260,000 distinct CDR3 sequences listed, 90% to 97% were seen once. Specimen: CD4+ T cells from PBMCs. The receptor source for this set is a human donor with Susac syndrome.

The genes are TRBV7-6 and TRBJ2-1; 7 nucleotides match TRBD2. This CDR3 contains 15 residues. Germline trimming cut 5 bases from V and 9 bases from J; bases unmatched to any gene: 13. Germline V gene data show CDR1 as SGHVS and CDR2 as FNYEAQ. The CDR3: CASSPKRTSSLEQFF. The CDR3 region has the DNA TGTGCCAGCAGCCCGAAACGGACTAGTTCGCTTGAGCAGTTCTTC.

In DNA form, the CDR3 reads TGTGCCAGCAGCCTGAGAGGTAGCGGGAAGTCGGCCGGGGAGCTGTTTTTT. It translates to CASSLRGSGKSAGELFF. The chain has TRBV12-3 or TRBV12-4 and TRBJ2-2; 8 bases are a match to TRBD2. Trimming cost V 6 bases and J 6 bases; bases outside gene matches: 15. The CDR3 sequence is 17 residues long.

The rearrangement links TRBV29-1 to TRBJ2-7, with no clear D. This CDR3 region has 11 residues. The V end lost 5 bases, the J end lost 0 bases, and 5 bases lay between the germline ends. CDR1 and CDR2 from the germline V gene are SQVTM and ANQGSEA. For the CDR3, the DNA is TGCAGCGTTCACTTCTCCTACGAGCAGTACTTC. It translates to CSVHFSYEQYF.

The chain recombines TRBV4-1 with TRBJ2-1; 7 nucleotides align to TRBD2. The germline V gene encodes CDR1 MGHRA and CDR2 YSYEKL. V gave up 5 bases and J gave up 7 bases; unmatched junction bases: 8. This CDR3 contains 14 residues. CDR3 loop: CASSSGPGGNEQFF. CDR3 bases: TGCGCCAGCAGCTCCGGGCCGGGGGGAAATGAGCAGTTCTTC.

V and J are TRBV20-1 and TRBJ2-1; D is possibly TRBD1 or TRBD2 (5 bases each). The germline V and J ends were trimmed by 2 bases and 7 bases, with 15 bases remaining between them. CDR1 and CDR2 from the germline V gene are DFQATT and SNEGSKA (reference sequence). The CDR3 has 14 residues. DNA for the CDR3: TGCAGTGCTAGATCCGGGACCGCTGGGAATGAGCAGTTCTTC. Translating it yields CSARSGTAGNEQFF.

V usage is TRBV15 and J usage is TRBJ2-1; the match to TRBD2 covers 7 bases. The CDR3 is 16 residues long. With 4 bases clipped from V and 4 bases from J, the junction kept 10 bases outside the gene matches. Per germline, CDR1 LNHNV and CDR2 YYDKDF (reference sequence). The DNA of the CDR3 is TGTGCCACCAGCACAAGCGGGACTTGGGGGTACAATGAGCAGTTCTTC. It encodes CATSTSGTWGYNEQFF.